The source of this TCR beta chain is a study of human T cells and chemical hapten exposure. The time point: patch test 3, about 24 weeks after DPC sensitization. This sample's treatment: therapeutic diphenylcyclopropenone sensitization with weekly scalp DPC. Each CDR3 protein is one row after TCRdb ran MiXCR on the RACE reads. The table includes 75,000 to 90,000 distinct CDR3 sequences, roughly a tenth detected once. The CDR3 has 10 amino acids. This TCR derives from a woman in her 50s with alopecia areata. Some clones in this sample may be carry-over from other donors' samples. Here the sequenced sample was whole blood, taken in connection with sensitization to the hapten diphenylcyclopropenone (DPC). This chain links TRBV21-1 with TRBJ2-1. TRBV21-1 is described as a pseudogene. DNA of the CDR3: TGTGCCAGCAGCCGAAGGCCACAGTTCTTC. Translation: CASSRRPQFF.